This T cell receptor (beta chain) was recovered during a study of OX40 agonist ivuxolimab in advanced cancers. About the study: Prior therapy, whether anti-PD-1, anti-PD-L1 or anti-CTLA-4, was allowed, and under 50% had some.

TCRdb keeps only in-frame clones here, not all; method: immunoSEQ multiplex PCR. Among under 70,000 clones, approximately 83% were seen once, and the ten largest hold 9.5% to 15%. Trimming shortened V by 2 bases and J by 2 bases, and 11 bases separated the two germline ends. From germline, CDR1 is SGHRS and CDR2 YFSETQ. CDR3 length: 14 amino acids. Details on this clone: Its target is unknown.

The study's findings and limits: Clones of CD4+ and CD8+ blood T cells grew by week 6 at doses of 0.1 to 3.0 mg/kg.

The chain couples TRBV5-1 to TRBJ2-7, with D hard to call. Sequenced here: CD4+ or CD8+ T cells sorted from blood, sampled in a trial of the OX40 agonist ivuxolimab. This TCR was recovered from an adult with an advanced solid tumor such as melanoma, head and neck, liver or kidney cancer. The CDR3 DNA sequence: TGCGCCAGCAGCTTTATGGACGGTGCCTACGAGCAGTACTTC. Amino acids: CASSFMDGAYEQYF.